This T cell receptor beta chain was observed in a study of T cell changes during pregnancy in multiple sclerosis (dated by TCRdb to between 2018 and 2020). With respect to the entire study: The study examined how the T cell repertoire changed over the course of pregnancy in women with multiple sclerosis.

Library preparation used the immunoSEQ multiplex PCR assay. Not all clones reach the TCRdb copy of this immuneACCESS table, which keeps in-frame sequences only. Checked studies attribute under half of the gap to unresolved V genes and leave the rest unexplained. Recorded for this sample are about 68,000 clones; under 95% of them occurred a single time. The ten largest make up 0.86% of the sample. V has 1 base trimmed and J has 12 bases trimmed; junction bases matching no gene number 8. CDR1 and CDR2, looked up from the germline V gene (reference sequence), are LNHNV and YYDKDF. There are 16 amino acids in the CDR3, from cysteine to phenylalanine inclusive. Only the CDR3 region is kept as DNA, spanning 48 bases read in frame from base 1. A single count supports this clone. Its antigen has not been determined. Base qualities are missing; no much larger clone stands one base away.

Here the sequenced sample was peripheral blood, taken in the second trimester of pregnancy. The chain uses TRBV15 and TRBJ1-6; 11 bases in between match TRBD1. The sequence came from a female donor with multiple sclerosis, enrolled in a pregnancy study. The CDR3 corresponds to CATSRVTGTGGLPLHF. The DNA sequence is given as TGTGCCACCAGCAGAGTTACAGGGACAGGGGGACTACCCCTCCACTTT.